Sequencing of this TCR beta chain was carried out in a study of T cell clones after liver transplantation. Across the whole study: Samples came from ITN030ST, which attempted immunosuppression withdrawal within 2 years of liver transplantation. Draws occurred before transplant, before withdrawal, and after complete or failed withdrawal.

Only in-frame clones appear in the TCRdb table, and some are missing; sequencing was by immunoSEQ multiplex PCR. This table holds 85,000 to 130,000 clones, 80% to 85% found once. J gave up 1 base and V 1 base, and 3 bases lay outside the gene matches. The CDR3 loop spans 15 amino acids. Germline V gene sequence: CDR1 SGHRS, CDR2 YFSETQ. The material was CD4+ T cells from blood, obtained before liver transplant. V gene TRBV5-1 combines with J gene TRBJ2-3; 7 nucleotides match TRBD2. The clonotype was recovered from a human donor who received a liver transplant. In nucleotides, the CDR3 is TGCGCCAGCAGCTTGCTGGCGGGGGGCACAGATACGCAGTATTTT. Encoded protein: CASSLLAGGTDTQYF.